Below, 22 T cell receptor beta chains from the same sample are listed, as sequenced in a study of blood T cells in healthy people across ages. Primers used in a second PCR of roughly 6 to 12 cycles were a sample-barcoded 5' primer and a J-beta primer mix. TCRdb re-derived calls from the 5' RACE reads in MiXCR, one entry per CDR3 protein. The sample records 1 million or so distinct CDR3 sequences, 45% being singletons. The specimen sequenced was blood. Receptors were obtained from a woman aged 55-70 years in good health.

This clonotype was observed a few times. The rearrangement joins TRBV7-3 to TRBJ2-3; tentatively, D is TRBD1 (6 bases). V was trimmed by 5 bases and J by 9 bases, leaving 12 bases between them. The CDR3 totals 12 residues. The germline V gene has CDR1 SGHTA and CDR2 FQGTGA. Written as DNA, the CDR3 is TGTGCCAGCAGCCTGGACAGAAGAACGCAGTATTTT. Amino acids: CASSLDRRTQYF.

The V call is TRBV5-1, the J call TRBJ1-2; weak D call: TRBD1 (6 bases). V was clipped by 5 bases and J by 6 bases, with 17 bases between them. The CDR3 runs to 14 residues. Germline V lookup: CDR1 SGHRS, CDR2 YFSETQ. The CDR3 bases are TGCGCCAGCAGAGTGGACGGGGGCGCGGATGGCTACACCTTC. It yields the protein CASRVDGGADGYTF.

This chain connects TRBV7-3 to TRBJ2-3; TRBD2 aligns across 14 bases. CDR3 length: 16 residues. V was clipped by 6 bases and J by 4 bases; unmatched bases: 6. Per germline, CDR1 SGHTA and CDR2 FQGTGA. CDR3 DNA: TGTGCCAGCAGACGCGGACTAGCGGGAGGCCCAGATACGCAGTATTTT. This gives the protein CASRRGLAGGPDTQYF.

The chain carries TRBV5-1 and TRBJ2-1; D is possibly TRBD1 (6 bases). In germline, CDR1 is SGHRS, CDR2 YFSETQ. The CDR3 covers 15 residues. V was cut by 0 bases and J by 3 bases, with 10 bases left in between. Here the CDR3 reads CASSLDTGYYNEQFF. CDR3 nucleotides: TGCGCCAGCAGCTTGGACACAGGGTACTACAATGAGCAGTTCTTC.

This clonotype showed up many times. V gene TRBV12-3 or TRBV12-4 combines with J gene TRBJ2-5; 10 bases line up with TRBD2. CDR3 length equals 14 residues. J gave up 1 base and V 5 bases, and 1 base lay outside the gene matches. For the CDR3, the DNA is TGTGCCAGCAGTCGGACTAGCGGCCAAGAGACCCAGTACTTC. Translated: CASSRTSGQETQYF.

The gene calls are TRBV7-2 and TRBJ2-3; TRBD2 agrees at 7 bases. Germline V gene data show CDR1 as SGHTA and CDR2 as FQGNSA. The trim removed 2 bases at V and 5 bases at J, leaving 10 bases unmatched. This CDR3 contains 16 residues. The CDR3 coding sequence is TGTGCCAGCAGCTTATACGAGGGGAGGGCGGTAGATACGCAGTATTTT. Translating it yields CASSLYEGRAVDTQYF.

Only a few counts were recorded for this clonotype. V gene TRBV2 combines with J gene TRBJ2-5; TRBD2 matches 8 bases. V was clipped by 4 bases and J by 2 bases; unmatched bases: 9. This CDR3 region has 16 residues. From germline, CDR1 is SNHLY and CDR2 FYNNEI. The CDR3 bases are TGTGCCAGCAGTGGGCGGTGGGGACTAGATCAAGAGACCCAGTACTTC. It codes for CASSGRWGLDQETQYF. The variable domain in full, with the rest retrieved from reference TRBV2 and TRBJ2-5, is EPEVTQTPSHQVTQMGQEVILRCVPISNHLYFYWYRQILGQKVEFLVSFYNNEISEKSEIFDDQFSVERPDGSNFTLKIRSTKLEDSAMYFCASSGRWGLDQETQYFGPGTRLLVL.

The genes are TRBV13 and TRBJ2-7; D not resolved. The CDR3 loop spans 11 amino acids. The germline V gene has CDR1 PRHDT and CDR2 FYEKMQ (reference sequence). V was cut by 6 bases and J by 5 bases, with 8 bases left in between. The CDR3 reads CASRLTHEQYF. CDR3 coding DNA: TGTGCCAGCAGACTAACCCACGAGCAGTACTTC.

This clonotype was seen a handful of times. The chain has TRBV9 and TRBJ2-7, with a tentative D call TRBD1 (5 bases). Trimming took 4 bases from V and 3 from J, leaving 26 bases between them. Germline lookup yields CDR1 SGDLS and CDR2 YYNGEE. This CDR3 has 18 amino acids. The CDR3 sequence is CASSPHRGATNWGYEQYF. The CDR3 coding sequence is TGTGCCAGCAGCCCCCACCGTGGGGCGACCAATTGGGGCTACGAGCAGTACTTC.

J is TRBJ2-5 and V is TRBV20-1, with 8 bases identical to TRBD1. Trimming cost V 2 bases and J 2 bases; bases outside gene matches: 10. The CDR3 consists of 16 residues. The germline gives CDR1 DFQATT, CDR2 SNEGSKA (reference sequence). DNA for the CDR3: TGCAGTGCTAGACAACTTACAGGGGGGCTTCAAGAGACCCAGTACTTC. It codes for CSARQLTGGLQETQYF.

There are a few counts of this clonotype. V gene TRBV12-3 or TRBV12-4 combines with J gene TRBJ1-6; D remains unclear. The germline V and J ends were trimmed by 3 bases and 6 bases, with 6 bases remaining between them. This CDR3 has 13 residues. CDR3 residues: CASSFGLNSPLHF. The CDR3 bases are TGTGCCAGCAGTTTCGGGCTTAATTCACCCCTCCACTTT.

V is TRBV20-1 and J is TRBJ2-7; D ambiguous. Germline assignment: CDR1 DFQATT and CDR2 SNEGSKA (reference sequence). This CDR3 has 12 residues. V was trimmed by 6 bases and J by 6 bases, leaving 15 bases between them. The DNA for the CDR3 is TGCAGTGCCGAGATGGGATGGGGCGAGCAGTACTTC. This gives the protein CSAEMGWGEQYF.

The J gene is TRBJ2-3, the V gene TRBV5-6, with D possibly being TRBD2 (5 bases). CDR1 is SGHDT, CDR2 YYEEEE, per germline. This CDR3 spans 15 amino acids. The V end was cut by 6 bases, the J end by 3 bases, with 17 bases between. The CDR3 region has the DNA TGTGCCAGCACCGTTAGAGGGATTTTGACAGATACGCAGTATTTT. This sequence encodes CASTVRGILTDTQYF.

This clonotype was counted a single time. This chain's CDR3 is CASSFRRTVYEQYF. Here the CDR3 DNA reads TGTGCCAGCAGTTTTCGGAGGACGGTCTACGAGCAGTACTTC. The chain links TRBV28 to TRBJ2-5; D might be TRBD2 (5 bases). The end of the DNA aligns better with TRBJ2-7, so the J call may be wrong. The CDR3 totals 14 residues. Germline V lookup: CDR1 MDHEN, CDR2 SYDVKM.

The CDR3 protein is CAAGQLASGANVLTF. The CDR3 bases are TGTGCCGCCGGACAGCTTGCCTCTGGGGCCAACGTCCTGACTTTC. V is TRBV6-6 and J is TRBJ2-6; D perhaps matches TRBD1 (6 bases). Trimming removed 11 bases from V and 0 bases from J, with 14 bases in between. In germline, CDR1 is MNHNY, CDR2 SVGAGI (reference sequence). The CDR3 is 15 residues long.

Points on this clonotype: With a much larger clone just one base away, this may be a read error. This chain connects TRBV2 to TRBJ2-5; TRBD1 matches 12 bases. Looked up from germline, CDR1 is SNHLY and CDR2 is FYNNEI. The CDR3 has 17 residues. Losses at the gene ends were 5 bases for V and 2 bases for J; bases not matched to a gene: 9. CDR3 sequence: CASSTGTGGLEQETQYF. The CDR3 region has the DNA TGTGCCAGCAGTACCGGGACAGGGGGCTTGGAGCAAGAGACCCAGTACTTC.

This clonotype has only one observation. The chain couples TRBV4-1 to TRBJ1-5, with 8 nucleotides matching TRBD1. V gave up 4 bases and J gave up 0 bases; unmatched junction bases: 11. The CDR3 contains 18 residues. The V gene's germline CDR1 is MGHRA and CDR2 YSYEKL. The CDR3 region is CASSLQGGRDHSNQPQHF. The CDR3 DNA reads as TGCGCCAGCAGCCTACAGGGGGGGCGAGACCATAGCAATCAGCCCCAGCATTTT.

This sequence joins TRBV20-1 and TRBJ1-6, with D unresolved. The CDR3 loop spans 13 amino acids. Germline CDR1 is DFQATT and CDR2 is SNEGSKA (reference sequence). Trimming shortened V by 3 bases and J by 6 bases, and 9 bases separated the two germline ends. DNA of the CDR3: TGCAGTGCTAGCGCGGACGGTAATTCACCCCTCCACTTT. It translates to CSASADGNSPLHF.

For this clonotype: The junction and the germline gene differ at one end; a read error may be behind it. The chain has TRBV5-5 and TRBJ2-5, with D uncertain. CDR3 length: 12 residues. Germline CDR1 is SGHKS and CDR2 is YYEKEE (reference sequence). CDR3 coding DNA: TGTGCCAGCAGCCTCCACAAAGAGATCCAGTACTTC. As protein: CASSLHKEIQYF.

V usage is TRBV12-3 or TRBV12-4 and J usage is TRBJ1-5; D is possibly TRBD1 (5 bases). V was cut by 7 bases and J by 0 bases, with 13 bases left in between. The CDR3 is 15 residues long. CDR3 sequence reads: CASTQGPLSNQPQHF. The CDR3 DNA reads TGTGCCAGCACCCAGGGACCTCTTAGCAATCAGCCCCAGCATTTT.

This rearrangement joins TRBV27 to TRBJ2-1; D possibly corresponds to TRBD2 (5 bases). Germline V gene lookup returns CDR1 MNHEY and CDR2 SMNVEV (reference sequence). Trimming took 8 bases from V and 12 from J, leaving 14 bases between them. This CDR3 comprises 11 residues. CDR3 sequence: CASRGLGLQFF. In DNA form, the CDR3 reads TGTGCCAGCCGAGGGTTGGGGTTGCAGTTCTTC.

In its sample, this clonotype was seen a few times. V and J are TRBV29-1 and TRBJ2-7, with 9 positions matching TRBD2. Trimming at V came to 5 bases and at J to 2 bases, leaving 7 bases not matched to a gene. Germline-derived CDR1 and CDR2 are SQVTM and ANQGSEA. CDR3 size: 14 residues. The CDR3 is CSVSRLAATYEQYF. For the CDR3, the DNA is TGCAGCGTTTCCCGACTAGCGGCGACCTACGAGCAGTACTTC.